Sequencing of this TCR beta chain was carried out in a study of beta chain features in type 1 diabetes. Study overall: The study found patients and healthy donors alike in age, gender and cell yields. Sorted cells examined across all samples numbered around 99,000,000. Findings and limits, study-wide: Resolution of whether HLA type affects TCRB rearrangement was not achieved here. Type 1 diabetes patients showed a moderate but significant shortening of TCRB CDR3s in all four CD4+ subsets.

The V gene's germline CDR1 is SEHNR and CDR2 FQNEAQ (reference sequence). The J segment lost 1 base and the V segment lost 8 bases, leaving 7 bases of the junction unmatched. This CDR3 has 15 amino acids. This clone was observed at least ten times. Its antigen is unknown. The study reverse transcribed the entire isolated RNA, so it sequenced expressed TCRB transcripts. The assay was immunoSEQ multiplex PCR, and TCRdb's table has in-frame clones only and misses some. The sample lists 400,000 to 450,000 clones; approximately 15% were seen once. Sequencing used naive CD4+ T cells from blood. This chain links TRBV7-9 with TRBJ2-3; 9 nucleotides agree with TRBD2. This sequence was found in a man aged 25-45 years in good health. In DNA, the CDR3 is TGTGCCAGCCACGAATCTAGCGGGGGCACAGATACGCAGTATTTT. Amino acid sequence: CASHESSGGTDTQYF.